This T cell receptor (beta chain) came from a study of breast tumors, draining lymph nodes, adjacent tissues. Findings and limits, study-wide: Most tumor T cells seemingly derive from lymph node, then expand in tumor. Compared with basal-like, luminal-like tumors shared significantly more repertoire with nontumor tissue. Data only fit, rather than demonstrated, lymph node origin of most tumor T cells. Tumor TCR diversity was below lymph nodes but above nontumor tissue.

TCRdb processed the multiplex PCR reads anew with MiXCR; each CDR3 protein has one entry. The sample includes about 140,000 distinct CDR3 sequences, about 30% of them seen just once. The ends were cut back, 4 bases at V and 10 bases at J, with 12 bases in the middle. CDR3 length: 13 residues. CDR1 SGHRS and CDR2 YFSETQ come from the germline V gene. This clonotype was recorded many times. What it binds is unknown. Axillary draining lymph nodes of breast cancer patients supplied the node samples. The material sequenced was axillary lymph node tissue. This chain links TRBV5-1 with TRBJ1-6; D gene unclear. The TCR comes from a female donor with breast cancer. Some clones in this sample may be carry-over from other donors' samples. In DNA form, the CDR3 reads TGCGCCAGCAGCCGGTTGGAGGGATCACCCCTCCACTTT. Encoded protein: CASSRLEGSPLHF.